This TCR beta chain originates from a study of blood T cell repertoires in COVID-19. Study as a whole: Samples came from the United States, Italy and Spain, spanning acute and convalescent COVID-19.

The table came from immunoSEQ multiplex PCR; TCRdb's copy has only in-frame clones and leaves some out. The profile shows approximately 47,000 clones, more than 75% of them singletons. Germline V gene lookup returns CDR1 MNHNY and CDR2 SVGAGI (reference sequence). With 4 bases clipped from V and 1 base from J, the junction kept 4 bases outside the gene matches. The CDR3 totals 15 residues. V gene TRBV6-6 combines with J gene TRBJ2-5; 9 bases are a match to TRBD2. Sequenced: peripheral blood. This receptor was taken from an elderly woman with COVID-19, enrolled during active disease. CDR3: CASSWRTSVQETQYF. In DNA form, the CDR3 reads TGTGCCAGCAGTTGGAGGACTAGCGTCCAAGAGACCCAGTACTTC.